One sample yielded the 27 T cell receptor beta chains listed below, sequenced in a study of beta chain features in type 1 diabetes. The investigators reverse transcribed all of the isolated RNA, so they sequenced expressed TCRB transcripts. Generated by immunoSEQ multiplex PCR, the TCRdb table keeps only in-frame clones and is missing some. The data show 200,000 to 250,000 clones, 25% to 30% seen once. The sequenced material came from central memory CD4+ T cells from blood. Every receptor here comes from a man aged 25-45 years in good health.

This clone came up many times. The CDR3 nucleotides are TGCGCCAGCAGCTTGATCGGACTAACGTACAATGAGCAGTTCTTC. This gives the protein CASSLIGLTYNEQFF. This chain joins TRBV5-1 and TRBJ2-1; D might be TRBD2 (6 bases). Trimming took off 1 base at V and 4 bases at J, with 12 bases between the two ends. The V gene's germline CDR1 is SGHRS and CDR2 YFSETQ. This CDR3 spans 15 amino acids.

The J gene is TRBJ2-1, the V gene TRBV4-3; D ambiguous. Trimming removed 0 bases from V and 4 bases from J, with 4 bases in between. Germline CDR1 reads LGHNA; CDR2 reads YSLEER. The CDR3 length is 13 residues. The CDR3 DNA follows: TGCGCCAGCAGCCAAGACATTTACAATGAGCAGTTCTTC. Translated: CASSQDIYNEQFF.

The J gene is TRBJ1-5, the V gene TRBV5-1; 9 bases agree with TRBD1. The CDR3 contains 14 residues. CDR1 is SGHRS, CDR2 YFSETQ, per germline. V shed 2 bases and J 7 bases; nucleotides not matched to a gene: 4. The CDR3 loop reads CASSLGTGKQPQHF. In DNA form, the CDR3 reads TGCGCCAGCAGCTTAGGGACAGGGAAACAGCCCCAGCATTTT.

The rearrangement uses TRBV7-8 and TRBJ2-7; D is uncertain. Per the germline V gene, CDR1 is SGHVS and CDR2 is FQNEAQ. CDR3 length: 14 residues. V dropped 11 bases and J dropped 0 bases, with 17 bases sitting between them. The CDR3: CAGWKDLPSYEQYF. CDR3 nucleotides: TGTGCCGGCTGGAAGGATCTCCCCTCCTACGAGCAGTACTTC.

This clone has more than one count but fewer than ten. Compared with germline, one end of the junction differs, possibly owing to a read error. V usage is TRBV6-1 and J usage is TRBJ2-5; no reliable D call. This CDR3 comprises 13 residues. Per germline, CDR1 MNHNS and CDR2 SASEGT. CDR3 DNA: TGTGCCAGCAGTGAAGTCAGGCAAGGGACCCAGTACTTC. Encoded protein: CASSEVRQGTQYF.

This clone was seen only a few times. The gene calls are TRBV23-1 and TRBJ1-3, with D maybe TRBD1 (5 bases). TRBV23-1 is sorted into the ORF group, with uncertain function. The V gene lost 4 bases and the J gene lost 1 base, with 11 bases spanning the gap. CDR3 length: 15 residues. The CDR3 protein is CASSPRVASGNTIYF. CDR3 DNA sequence: TGCGCCAGCAGTCCCAGGGTGGCGTCTGGAAACACCATATATTTT.

This chain joins TRBV10-3 and TRBJ2-3; D not certain. Germline CDR1 is ENHRY and CDR2 is SYGVKD. V lost 3 bases, J lost 4 bases, and 5 bases lay in between. The CDR3 has 12 amino acids. CDR3 DNA sequence: TGTGCCATCAGTGATGACGCAGATACGCAGTATTTT. Protein product: CAISDDADTQYF.

Turning to this clone: The same CDR3 also results from other DNA sequences found in this sample. This chain connects TRBV20-1 to TRBJ2-5; D is unclear. Trimming pared 5 bases from V and 5 bases from J, leaving 6 bases between. Looked up from germline, CDR1 is DFQATT and CDR2 is SNEGSKA (reference sequence). The CDR3 is 10 amino acids. The CDR3 sequence: CSAAWETQYF. CDR3 coding DNA: TGCAGTGCTGCGTGGGAGACCCAGTACTTC.

The gene calls are TRBV30 and TRBJ2-6; possibly TRBD1 or TRBD2 for D (5 bases each). CDR3 length: 15 residues. Germline CDR1 reads GTSNPN; CDR2 reads SVGIG (reference sequence). With 3 bases removed from V and 0 bases from J, the gap between germline ends came to 9 bases. CDR3 nucleotides: TGTGCCTGGAGGTGGGGGAGCTCTGGGGCCAACGTCCTGACTTTC. This encodes CAWRWGSSGANVLTF.

V is TRBV10-3 and J is TRBJ2-3; 9 nucleotides agree with TRBD2. Trimming cost V 8 bases and J 7 bases; bases outside gene matches: 7. The CDR3 runs to 13 residues. Germline values: CDR1 ENHRY, CDR2 SYGVKD. The CDR3 loop reads CAIGSGGPNTQYF. CDR3 coding DNA: TGTGCCATCGGAAGCGGGGGGCCTAATACGCAGTATTTT.

This clone was found a few times. This chain uses TRBV10-3 with TRBJ2-7; the D is unclear. This CDR3 region has 13 residues. V lost 4 bases and J lost 2, with 9 bases in between. The germline V gene encodes CDR1 ENHRY and CDR2 SYGVKD. The CDR3 coding sequence is TGTGCCATCAGTGGGTATGATACCTACGAGCAGTACTTC. This codes for CAISGYDTYEQYF.

This clone was seen only a few times. The V and J genes are TRBV7-2 and TRBJ2-6; D not certain. V lost 5 bases and J 12 bases, leaving 11 bases between the germline ends. Per germline, CDR1 SGHTA and CDR2 FQGNSA. The CDR3 sequence is 12 residues long. The CDR3 sequence is CASSISESVLTF. The CDR3 DNA follows: TGTGCCAGCAGCATATCGGAGAGCGTCCTGACTTTC.

The CDR3 DNA is TGTGCCAGCAGCAAATACAATGAGCAGTTCTTC. Encoded protein: CASSKYNEQFF. The chain couples TRBV7-6 to TRBJ2-1; D is uncertain. The V end was cut by 5 bases, the J end by 4 bases, with 3 bases between. This CDR3 has 11 residues. Germline CDR1 SGHVS, CDR2 FNYEAQ.

This clone was found a few times. The chain couples TRBV11-2 to TRBJ2-3; 8 nucleotides align to TRBD1. Trimming cost V 6 bases and J 4 bases; bases outside gene matches: 6. This CDR3 has 14 amino acids. Germline-derived CDR1 and CDR2 are SGHAT and FQNNGV. The CDR3: CASSDRGKADTQYF. CDR3 coding DNA: TGTGCCAGCAGTGACAGGGGAAAGGCAGATACGCAGTATTTT.

With respect to this clone: A far larger clone is one base from this, pointing to a likely read error. The chain carries TRBV30 and TRBJ2-3; a weak D match, TRBD2 (5 bases). CDR1 GTSNPN and CDR2 SVGIG come from the germline V gene (reference sequence). CDR3 size: 16 residues. DNA of the CDR3: TGTGCCGGGAGTGTGCCCGGTGCCACTAGCACAGATACGCAGTATTTT. Translating gives CAGSVPGATSTDTQYF.

The J gene is TRBJ2-1, the V gene TRBV6-6, with TRBD2 matching over 10 bases. Trimming cost V 8 bases and J 4 bases; bases outside gene matches: 2. Germline values: CDR1 MNHNY, CDR2 SVGAGI (reference sequence). The CDR3 runs 13 residues. CDR3 region: CASLGLAYNEQFF. The CDR3 bases are TGTGCCAGCCTGGGACTAGCGTACAATGAGCAGTTCTTC.

This clone has only a few counts. This chain joins TRBV5-1 and TRBJ2-1; the match to TRBD2 covers 9 bases. V was pared by 3 bases and J by 2 bases, with 15 bases of the junction left unmatched. The germline V gene has CDR1 SGHRS and CDR2 YFSETQ. The CDR3 consists of 19 residues. CDR3 DNA: TGCGCCAGCAGCTCTGATAGCGGGGGCCACGACTATACCTACAATGAGCAGTTCTTC. It is translated as CASSSDSGGHDYTYNEQFF.

This chain connects TRBV25-1 to TRBJ2-1; TRBD1 agrees at 11 bases. The germline V gene has CDR1 MGHDK and CDR2 SYGVNS. This CDR3 spans 18 amino acids. V dropped 0 bases and J dropped 7; count of bases not matched to a gene: 11. This chain's CDR3 is CASSEYIGGQGAENEQFF. The CDR3 nucleotides read TGTGCCAGCAGTGAATATATCGGCGGACAGGGGGCGGAGAATGAGCAGTTCTTC.

This clone was observed a handful of times. The rearrangement uses TRBV5-6 and TRBJ2-2; D is unresolved. Trimming removed 2 bases from V and 4 bases from J, with 9 bases in between. CDR1 is SGHDT and CDR2 is YYEEEE in the germline V gene. CDR3 length equals 14 residues. The CDR3 sequence: CASSFGYSTGELFF. The CDR3, as DNA: TGTGCCAGCAGCTTTGGCTACTCCACCGGGGAGCTGTTTTTT.

This clone was seen only a few times. The chain has TRBV27 and TRBJ2-1; a possible D gene is TRBD1 (6 bases). CDR1 is MNHEY, CDR2 SMNVEV, per germline (reference sequence). The CDR3 is made up of 12 amino acids. Trimming took off 7 bases at V and 4 bases at J, with 8 bases between the two ends. DNA for the CDR3: TGTGCCAGCAAACAGGGATACAATGAGCAGTTCTTC. Translating it yields CASKQGYNEQFF.

This clone was counted only a few times. In DNA, the CDR3 is TGTGCCAGCAGTCCCGGACTAGCGGCTTACCAAGAGACCCAGTACTTC. It specifies CASSPGLAAYQETQYF. V and J are TRBV7-9 and TRBJ2-5; 10 bases are shared with TRBD2. Looked up from germline, CDR1 is SEHNR and CDR2 is FQNEAQ (reference sequence). Trimming cost V 6 bases and J 0 bases; bases outside gene matches: 7. The CDR3 has 16 residues.

V and J are TRBV7-2 and TRBJ2-3; D unclear. This CDR3 spans 18 amino acids. Looked up from germline, CDR1 is SGHTA and CDR2 is FQGNSA. V was shortened by 4 bases and J by 6 bases, with 26 bases between the two germline ends. The CDR3 DNA is TGTGCCAGCAGCTCCCCTTACGGAGCCCGCACCCTCGTCGATACGCAGTATTTT. It encodes CASSSPYGARTLVDTQYF.

The chain is built from TRBV4-2 and TRBJ1-2, with 7 bases that match TRBD1. The CDR3 runs 14 residues. V gave up 0 bases and J gave up 8 bases; unmatched junction bases: 6. Germline V gives CDR1 LGHNA, CDR2 YNFKEQ. CDR3 DNA sequence: TGTGCCAGCAGCCAAGATCCCAGGGGGTCCGGCTACACCTTC. It yields the protein CASSQDPRGSGYTF.

This clone has more than one count but fewer than ten. The chain is built from TRBV7-2 and TRBJ2-7, with unresolved D. This CDR3 is 12 amino acids long. The germline CDR1 and CDR2 sequences are SGHTA and FQGNSA. V was pared by 4 bases and J by 3 bases, with 7 bases between. As DNA, the CDR3 is TGTGCCAGCAGCTACTCAGGCTACGAGCAGTACTTC. This gives the protein CASSYSGYEQYF.

V usage is TRBV2 and J usage is TRBJ1-1; no definite D call. The CDR3 is made up of 13 amino acids. Looked up from germline, CDR1 is SNHLY and CDR2 is FYNNEI. Trimming took off 4 bases at V and 0 bases at J, with 6 bases between the two ends. The CDR3 region has the DNA TGTGCCAGCAGTGGAGGGCTGAACACTGAAGCTTTCTTT. Its protein is CASSGGLNTEAFF.

This clone occurred a few times. CDR3: CASSLLVNTEAFF. The CDR3 region has the DNA TGTGCCAGCAGCTTATTGGTGAACACTGAAGCTTTCTTT. The chain combines TRBV5-5 with TRBJ1-1; D ambiguous. The CDR3 loop spans 13 amino acids. Germline CDR1 reads SGHKS; CDR2 reads YYEKEE (reference sequence). V lost 2 bases and J 0 bases, leaving 5 bases between the germline ends.

This clone was seen only a few times. The genes are TRBV29-1 and TRBJ2-7, with D unresolved. The CDR3 is 11 residues long. Trimming stripped 3 bases from V and 7 bases from J, with 10 bases between. CDR1 SQVTM and CDR2 ANQGSEA come from the germline V gene. CDR3 region: CSVENIREQYF. CDR3 DNA: TGCAGCGTTGAGAACATTAGGGAGCAGTACTTC.